This entry describes one T cell receptor (beta chain). As yet, its antigen is unknown. Sequencing used immunoSEQ multiplex PCR; TCRdb keeps in-frame clones, though not all of them. The sample contains tens of thousands of clones, about 89% of which appear only once. This entry belongs to a study of siplizumab effects on memory and regulatory T cells. Study conclusions and caveats: Naive T cells appeared more diverse than memory cells and seemed to be major alloresponse contributors. Suppression by proliferating Tregs derived from siplizumab cultures was not verified. Mappable alloreactive CD4+ clones came from Treg cells about 65% of the time on average with siplizumab, against 26.9% in controls. Unstimulated subsets contained matches for only a minor fraction of alloreactive clones.

The source of this sequence is a human donor in good health. What was sequenced was naive CD4+ T cells sorted from blood.

CDR3 loop: CASRMSQAPTEQYF. The CDR3 DNA follows: TGTGCCAGCCGTATGTCGCAGGCCCCTACCGAGCAGTACTTC. The rearrangement uses TRBV2 and TRBJ2-7; unclear D gene. Germline V gene sequence: CDR1 SNHLY, CDR2 FYNNEI. This CDR3 contains 14 residues. V was clipped by 8 bases and J by 6 bases, with 20 bases between them.